This T cell receptor (beta chain) was obtained from a study of CXCR3-negative and CXCR3-positive naive CD8 T cells. This CDR3 comprises 15 residues. Germline V gene lookup returns CDR1 LNHNV and CDR2 YYDKDF (reference sequence). Carrying UMI labels, the TRB cDNA libraries were prepared through 5' RACE. No DNA is given; TCRdb re-called the 5' RACE reads and lists each CDR3 protein once. The sample has about 5,900 distinct CDR3 sequences. Frequency places this clonotype as medium-sized. The TCR comes from a human donor in good health. Some clones in this sample may be carry-over from other donors' samples. Material for sequencing was naive CXCR3- CD8+ T cells from blood. Regarding subset: CD45RO-CCR7+CD27+CD95- naive CD8+ T cells lacking CXCR3 (TNR3-). This rearrangement joins TRBV15 to TRBJ1-5; the TCRdb call, TRBD1, lacks DNA for checking. CDR3 sequence: CATSRDRQSNQPQHF.